This T cell receptor (beta chain) originates from a study of blood T cells in healthy people across ages. Whole-study results and caveats: Diversity was estimated from one million T cells, and these estimates were considered underestimates. The fall in TCR beta diversity per million T cells was roughly linear with age.

CDR3 length: 15 residues. CDR1 and CDR2 from the germline V gene are DFQATT and SNEGSKA (reference sequence). This clonotype has a single count. Its antigen is not identified. At one boundary the junction diverges from the germline segment, which might be a read error. Primed by a sample-barcoded 5' primer and a J-beta primer mix, a second PCR proceeded for 7 to 11 cycles. TCRdb independently ran MiXCR on the 5' RACE reads; one entry per CDR3 protein. The sample comprises about 1.8 million distinct CDR3 sequences, about 50% of which are singletons, and approximately 2.1% rests with the top ten. The material sequenced was blood. The TCR originated in a woman aged 35 to 49 in good health. The genes are TRBV20-1 and TRBJ2-4, with TRBD2 as a possible D gene (7 bases). The CDR3 DNA reads as TGCGGTGCTAGAGCGAGCCCGGGGGGCGATCACATTCAGTACTTC. Amino acid sequence: CGARASPGGDHIQYF.